This T cell receptor (beta chain) was captured by sequencing in a study of CD8+CD57+ T cells in acquired aplastic anemia (dated by TCRdb to the late 2010s). Background on the whole study: DNA extracted from sorted CD4+ and CD8+ cells had a mean of about 3.2 ug, with a range of roughly 0.17 to 27.4 ug.

Regarding this clonotype: Its antigen target is currently unknown. No much larger clone is present one base from it, and per-base qualities are unavailable.

Genomic DNA served as template for TCR beta VDJ combination and CDR3 sequence profiling. TCR repertoire sequencing was run on an Illumina HiSeq 2000. In the authors' own workflow: TRBV/TRBJ rearrangement plots, CDR3 size and DJ length profiles, and Simpson's diversity index were used to evaluate the repertoires. The most abundant DNA sequence in the deep sequencing data was taken as the immunodominant clone. CDR3 amino acid sequences were checked for sharing between subjects and were compared against published repertoires and the VDJdb database. TCRdb handled the public reads itself, with Q25 trimming in fastp and clone calling in MiXCR, and kept productive beta chains. Each entry is one CDR3 protein sequence, shown with its most common DNA and genes. TCRdb's processing, not the authors' own work, is the source of the V and J calls. This sample gives 150,000 to 200,000 distinct CDR3 sequences in total; around 65% of them show up just once. The ten largest clones take up 46% of the sample.

V and J are truncated by 6 bases and 6 bases respectively, leaving an intervening sequence of 21 bases. The CDR3 has 16 amino acids, counting the end cysteine and phenylalanine. The read is trimmed to its CDR3 DNA, 48 bases read in frame from base 1. CDR1 is given as SGHVS and CDR2 as FQNEAQ, both from the germline V gene. The paper's findings and limits, for the study overall: Between patients and healthy controls, no significant difference in CD8+ Simpson's diversity was found (P=0.060). Around 27 CD8+ CDR3 sequences were found in both patients and controls but appeared to be highly expressed in patients and within the immunodominant clones of the patients.

In the study, sorted CD4+ and CD8+ blood T cells from patients with severe aplastic anemia and from healthy subjects underwent deep sequencing of TCR repertoires. Ficoll-Paque density gradient centrifugation was used to isolate peripheral blood mononuclear cells. Before DNA extraction, CD4+ and CD8+ T cells were sorted with FACS or magnetic beads. The sequenced material came from sorted CD4+, CD8+, or CD8+CD57+ T cells (not recorded which) from PBMCs. The sequence was collected from a human donor with severe aplastic anemia or a healthy control (not recorded which). The chain is assembled from TRBV7-8 and TRBJ2-1; the D gene may be TRBD1 or TRBD2, since each aligns over 5 bases. The CDR3 protein is CASRLLSGTGSNEQFF. The bases are TGTGCCAGCAGGCTCCTATCCGGGACGGGAAGCAATGAGCAGTTCTTC.